Presented here are 21 T cell receptor beta chains from one specimen sequenced in a study of blood T cell repertoires in COVID-19. Data came from immunoSEQ multiplex PCR; TCRdb stores just in-frame clones and leaves some out. The sample lists a few hundred thousand clones, approximately 90% seen once, with approximately 12% in the top ten. Sample: peripheral blood. These receptor sequences come from a woman in her fifties or sixties with COVID-19, enrolled during active disease.

There are a few counts of this clone. The chain carries TRBV6-1 and TRBJ1-6; weak D call: TRBD1 (6 bases). The V end lost 1 base, the J end lost 10 bases, and 20 bases lay between the germline ends. CDR1 is MNHNS and CDR2 is SASEGT in the germline V gene. The CDR3 runs 17 residues. CDR3: CASSEDIRQGLRSPLHF. The CDR3 bases are TGTGCCAGCAGTGAAGATATAAGGCAGGGGTTAAGATCACCCCTCCACTTT.

V and J are TRBV18 and TRBJ1-2; D remains unclear. This CDR3 is built from 12 residues. Germline assignment: CDR1 KGHSH and CDR2 LQKENI. V lost 3 bases and J 7 bases, leaving 9 bases between the germline ends. This chain's CDR3 is CASSPGEAGYTF. The CDR3 coding sequence is TGTGCCAGCTCACCCGGGGAGGCTGGCTACACCTTC. Drawing the rest from reference TRBV18 and TRBJ1-2, the complete variable domain is NAGVMQNPRHLVRRRGQEARLRCSPMKGHSHVYWYRQLPEEGLKFMVYLQKENIIDESGMPKERFSAEFPKEGPSILRIQQVVRGDSAAYFCASSPGEAGYTFGSGTRLTVV.

The chain joins TRBV7-9 to TRBJ1-2, with D unresolved. The V gene's germline CDR1 is SEHNR and CDR2 FQNEAQ (reference sequence). This CDR3 has 13 residues. Trimming left V 2 bases short and J 1 base short, with 5 bases between. Here the CDR3 reads CASSLNSNYGYTF. As DNA, the CDR3 is TGTGCCAGCAGCTTAAATAGTAACTATGGCTACACCTTC.

The chain couples TRBV13 to TRBJ2-2; maybe TRBD2 (6 bases). Germline CDR1 PRHDT, CDR2 FYEKMQ (reference sequence). There are 14 residues in the CDR3. Trimming shortened V by 3 bases and J by 7 bases, and 12 bases separated the two germline ends. The CDR3 nucleotides read TGTGCCAGCAGCTTCGGAGGGTTGTACGGGGAGCTGTTTTTT. It yields the protein CASSFGGLYGELFF.

This sequence joins TRBV5-1 and TRBJ2-5; 12 bases align to TRBD2. Germline CDR1 is SGHRS and CDR2 is YFSETQ. The trim removed 4 bases at V and 0 bases at J, leaving 7 bases unmatched. CDR3 length: 17 amino acids. CDR3 sequence (DNA): TGCGCCAGCAGCATTCGACTAGCGGGGGAGAACCAAGAGACCCAGTACTTC. Its protein is CASSIRLAGENQETQYF.

This CDR3 is CASSPARRQAQETQYF. The DNA of the CDR3 is TGTGCCAGCAGCCCGGCCCGGAGGCAGGCGCAAGAGACCCAGTACTTC. The chain has TRBV7-6 and TRBJ2-5; tentatively, D is TRBD2 (5 bases). Germline V CDR1 and CDR2: SGHVS, FNYEAQ. This CDR3 contains 16 residues. V shed 5 bases and J shed 2 bases, with 18 bases lying between them.

The chain links TRBV21-1 to TRBJ1-5; no check of the table's D call, TRBD1, against the DNA was made. TRBV21-1 is assigned pseudogene status. CDR3 size: 15 residues. CDR3 region: CASSARTGFYQPQHF. The CDR3 DNA reads as TGTGCCAGCAGCGCCAGGACAGGGTTCTATCAGCCCCAGCATTTT.

The CDR3 reads CASSIGGGSSYNEQFF. CDR3 nucleotide sequence: TGTGCCAGTAGTATAGGTGGGGGGAGCTCCTACAATGAGCAGTTCTTC. The chain has TRBV19 and TRBJ2-1, with D perhaps matching TRBD2 (6 bases). From germline, CDR1 is LNHDA and CDR2 SQIVND (reference sequence). The CDR3 loop spans 16 amino acids. V lost 1 base to trimming and J lost 0 bases, with 10 bases between them.

In this sample, this clone turned up once. The chain employs TRBV19 and TRBJ2-3; possibly TRBD2 for D (5 bases). With 7 bases removed from V and 2 bases from J, the gap between germline ends came to 13 bases. CDR3 length: 14 residues. CDR1 and CDR2 from the germline V gene are LNHDA and SQIVND (reference sequence). In DNA, the CDR3 is TGTGCCAGTAATAGCGCCCTAAACACAGATACGCAGTATTTT. It is translated as CASNSALNTDTQYF.

Concerning this clone itself: Other DNA variants within this sample encode the same CDR3. The chain is built from TRBV5-1 and TRBJ2-1; 8 bases are shared with TRBD2. CDR1 SGHRS and CDR2 YFSETQ come from the germline V gene. The CDR3 is 14 amino acids. V lost 4 bases, J lost 7 bases, and 7 bases stayed unmatched. CDR3 nucleotide sequence: TGCGCCAGCAGCCCGGACCGGGAGGGGAATGAGCAGTTCTTC. It is translated as CASSPDREGNEQFF.

The chain links TRBV18 to TRBJ1-5, with a tentative D call TRBD1 (5 bases). The CDR3 covers 14 residues. Trimming stripped 5 bases from V and 7 bases from J, with 15 bases between. Germline CDR1 reads KGHSH; CDR2 reads LQKENI. The CDR3 region has the DNA TGTGCCAGCTCATTCGCGGGGGTAGAACAGCCCCAGCATTTT. Amino acid sequence: CASSFAGVEQPQHF. Full variable domain (rest looked up from reference TRBV18 and TRBJ1-5): NAGVMQNPRHLVRRRGQEARLRCSPMKGHSHVYWYRQLPEEGLKFMVYLQKENIIDESGMPKERFSAEFPKEGPSILRIQQVVRGDSAAYFCASSFAGVEQPQHFGDGTRLSIL.

The chain employs TRBV30 and TRBJ1-4; 7 bases line up with TRBD1. The CDR3 length is 16 residues. After removal of 2 bases from V and 6 bases from J, the junction contained 12 bases not matched to a gene. Germline CDR1 and CDR2: GTSNPN and SVGIG (reference sequence). In DNA form, the CDR3 reads TGTGCCTGGAGTCGCTCCCGACAGGGTTGGGATGAAAAACTGTTTTTT. The encoded protein is CAWSRSRQGWDEKLFF.

The V and J genes are TRBV27 and TRBJ1-1, with D possibly being TRBD1 (5 bases). CDR1 is MNHEY, CDR2 SMNVEV, per germline (reference sequence). V lost 7 bases, J lost 1 base, and 10 bases lay in between. The length of the CDR3 is 13 residues. The CDR3 sequence: CASIRQGNTEAFF. The CDR3 DNA follows: TGTGCCAGCATTAGGCAGGGGAACACTGAAGCTTTCTTT.

The chain carries TRBV18 and TRBJ1-1, with a possible D match to TRBD1 (6 bases). The ends were cut back, 0 bases at V and 1 base at J, with 9 bases in the middle. Germline V gene sequence: CDR1 KGHSH, CDR2 LQKENI. The CDR3 has 15 amino acids. The DNA for the CDR3 is TGTGCCAGCTCACCACCGGCACAGGGGAACACTGAAGCTTTCTTT. Translating it yields CASSPPAQGNTEAFF.

This chain uses TRBV2 with TRBJ2-7; TRBD1 might be the D (5 bases). This CDR3 spans 13 amino acids. CDR1 is SNHLY and CDR2 is FYNNEI in the germline V gene. V lost 6 bases and J 3 bases, leaving 12 bases between the germline ends. CDR3 sequence: CASRRTFNYEQYF. CDR3 nucleotides: TGTGCCAGCAGGAGGACATTCAACTACGAGCAGTACTTC. Full variable domain (remainder filled in from reference TRBV2 and TRBJ2-7): EPEVTQTPSHQVTQMGQEVILRCVPISNHLYFYWYRQILGQKVEFLVSFYNNEISEKSEIFDDQFSVERPDGSNFTLKIRSTKLEDSAMYFCASRRTFNYEQYFGPGTRLTVT.

The V and J genes are TRBV7-2 and TRBJ1-3; tentatively, D is TRBD1 (6 bases). Trimming took off 6 bases at V and 0 bases at J, with 9 bases between the two ends. This CDR3 is built from 14 residues. Germline CDR1 reads SGHTA; CDR2 reads FQGNSA. CDR3: CASSRDTSGNTIYF. Written as DNA, the CDR3 is TGTGCCAGCAGTCGGGACACCTCTGGAAACACCATATATTTT.

This chain links TRBV19 with TRBJ2-5, with D possibly being TRBD2 (5 bases). V was pared by 6 bases and J by 5 bases, with 10 bases between. CDR1 and CDR2 (germline): LNHDA, SQIVND (reference sequence). CDR3 size: 12 residues. DNA for the CDR3: TGTGCCAGTAGCGGGTCGGGGGAGACCCAGTACTTC. It specifies CASSGSGETQYF.

J is TRBJ1-2 and V is TRBV2, with 10 bases that match TRBD1. The CDR3 runs to 15 residues. Unmatched junction bases numbered 6, after V lost 2 bases and J lost 6 bases. The V gene's germline CDR1 is SNHLY and CDR2 FYNNEI. The CDR3 bases are TGTGCCAGCAGTGAAAGACAGGGGGCGACTCATGGCTACACCTTC. Its translation: CASSERQGATHGYTF.

The V call is TRBV6-5, the J call TRBJ1-1; D ambiguous. The V and J ends lost 6 bases and 5 bases respectively, with 16 bases between them. The V gene's germline CDR1 is MNHEY and CDR2 SVGAGI. This CDR3 has 14 amino acids. CDR3 sequence (DNA): TGTGCCAGCAGCTCTGAGGAGGGATGGACTGAAGCTTTCTTT. It encodes CASSSEEGWTEAFF.

The J gene is TRBJ1-4, the V gene TRBV5-6; D is possibly TRBD1 (5 bases). CDR3 size: 15 residues. The germline V and J ends were trimmed by 3 bases and 4 bases, with 13 bases remaining between them. Germline V gene lookup returns CDR1 SGHDT and CDR2 YYEEEE. The CDR3 DNA is TGTGCCAGCAGCTCGATCATCGGGGGTAATGAAAAACTGTTTTTT. This sequence encodes CASSSIIGGNEKLFF.

The V and J genes are TRBV2 and TRBJ1-1; no clear D gene. The V gene's germline CDR1 is SNHLY and CDR2 FYNNEI. This CDR3 has 13 residues. The CDR3 region is CGQRRRWNTEAFF. CDR3 nucleotide sequence: TGTGGCCAGCGGCGCAGGTGGAACACTGAAGCTTTCTTT.